Shown below are 22 T cell receptor beta chains from a single sample sequenced in a study of blood T cell repertoires in COVID-19. TCRdb's table, derived via immunoSEQ multiplex PCR, lists solely in-frame clones and lacks some. The table has tens of thousands of clones, around 85% seen once; the top ten hold about 12%. Sequencing was performed on peripheral blood. The receptors were gathered from a human donor in a cohort sampled during active COVID-19.

This chain connects TRBV7-9 to TRBJ2-3; 10 bases are shared with TRBD1. CDR1 is SEHNR and CDR2 is FQNEAQ in the germline V gene (reference sequence). There are 18 residues in the CDR3. V lost 1 base to trimming and J lost 7 bases; unmatched junction nucleotides: 14. CDR3 loop: CASSLGSLRTGGMNTQYF. Here the CDR3 DNA reads TGTGCCAGCAGCTTAGGATCCCTCCGGACAGGGGGGATGAATACGCAGTATTTT.

The chain is built from TRBV28 and TRBJ2-7; 10 positions match TRBD1. Germline trimming cut 6 bases from V and 3 bases from J; bases unmatched to any gene: 11. The CDR3 extends over 16 amino acids. The germline gives CDR1 MDHEN, CDR2 SYDVKM. The CDR3 coding sequence is TGTGCCAGCAGCTCGTCCCGGGACAGGGGATTCTACGAGCAGTACTTC. This gives the protein CASSSSRDRGFYEQYF.

The chain uses TRBV15 and TRBJ2-5; 8 positions agree with TRBD2. The junction had 2 bases not matched to a gene; V was cut back by 5 bases and J by 3 bases. The CDR3 extends over 13 amino acids. CDR1 and CDR2 from the germline V gene are LNHNV and YYDKDF (reference sequence). CDR3 DNA sequence: TGTGCCACCAGCTCGCGGGGGGAAGAGACCCAGTACTTC. Translated, it gives CATSSRGEETQYF.

V gene TRBV30 combines with J gene TRBJ1-1, with D uncertain. Germline lookup yields CDR1 GTSNPN and CDR2 SVGIG (reference sequence). Trimming removed 0 bases at V and 3 bases at J, with 8 bases between. CDR3 length: 13 amino acids. In nucleotides, the CDR3 is TGTGCCTGGAGTGTACTGCGGGACACTGAAGCTTTCTTT. Encoded protein: CAWSVLRDTEAFF.

On this clone itself: Other DNA sequences within the sample encode an identical CDR3. The CDR3 spells CASSFPGTGYEQYF. CDR3 in DNA: TGTGCCAGCAGTTTTCCGGGGACAGGATACGAGCAGTACTTC. This sequence joins TRBV28 and TRBJ2-7; 8 bases match TRBD1. Germline assignment: CDR1 MDHEN and CDR2 SYDVKM. The CDR3 consists of 14 residues. V was pared by 3 bases and J by 4 bases, with 5 bases of the junction left unmatched.

The chain has TRBV10-3 and TRBJ2-3; 10 bases agree with TRBD1. CDR3 length equals 15 residues. The J segment lost 3 bases and the V segment lost 6 bases, leaving 6 bases of the junction unmatched. Germline V CDR1 and CDR2: ENHRY, SYGVKD. In DNA, the CDR3 is TGTGCCATCAGGCCGGGGGGACAGGGGACAGATACGCAGTATTTT. It yields the protein CAIRPGGQGTDTQYF.

At least ten counts were recorded for this clone. J is TRBJ2-7 and V is TRBV5-1; TRBD2 aligns across 10 bases. The CDR3 is 16 amino acids. Looked up from germline, CDR1 is SGHRS and CDR2 is YFSETQ. Trimming cost V 1 base and J 6 bases; bases outside gene matches: 10. The CDR3 here is CASSLSGRASGGEQYF. Written as DNA, the CDR3 is TGCGCCAGCAGCTTGAGCGGGCGGGCTAGCGGGGGCGAGCAGTACTTC.

The genes are TRBV6-1 and TRBJ1-2, with 9 bases identical to TRBD1. The CDR3 runs 17 residues. J was trimmed by 4 bases and V by 3 bases; bases with no gene match: 12. Germline V gene sequence: CDR1 MNHNS, CDR2 SASEGT. The CDR3 DNA reads TGTGCCAGCAGTGAGGGGCTGCCGGGACAGGGTTTCTATGGCTACACCTTC. It encodes CASSEGLPGQGFYGYTF.

This chain uses TRBV18 with TRBJ2-7; 8 bases are a match to TRBD1. This CDR3 is built from 16 residues. Losses at the gene ends were 3 bases for V and 4 bases for J; bases not matched to a gene: 11. Germline CDR1 and CDR2: KGHSH and LQKENI. CDR3: CASSPLLDRGGYEQYF. CDR3 nucleotide sequence: TGTGCCAGCTCACCCCTCCTTGACAGGGGTGGGTACGAGCAGTACTTC.

This chain connects TRBV4-1 to TRBJ2-1; the match to TRBD1 covers 9 bases. V was clipped by 4 bases and J by 9 bases; unmatched bases: 10. Germline values: CDR1 MGHRA, CDR2 YSYEKL. The CDR3 is 15 amino acids. This CDR3 is CASSRNTGTGSEQFF. The CDR3 coding sequence is TGCGCCAGCAGCCGCAATACCGGGACAGGGAGTGAGCAGTTCTTC.

This chain connects TRBV10-1 to TRBJ2-7; D is uncertain. The CDR3 has 12 residues. Trimming pared 5 bases from V and 3 bases from J, leaving 8 bases between. Germline CDR1 and CDR2: WNHNN and SYGVQD (reference sequence). For the CDR3, the DNA is TGCGCCAGCAGTTCCGCTAACTACGAGCAGTACTTC. Amino acid sequence: CASSSANYEQYF.

V is TRBV27 and J is TRBJ1-5, with 7 bases fitting TRBD1. Trimming at V came to 6 bases and at J to 6 bases, leaving 8 bases not matched to a gene. The CDR3 totals 14 residues. Germline loops: CDR1 MNHEY, CDR2 SMNVEV (reference sequence). CDR3 bases: TGTGCCAGCAGACTCCAGCAGGGGGGTCAGCCCCAGCATTTT. Protein product: CASRLQQGGQPQHF.

The chain links TRBV13 to TRBJ1-2; tentative D call: TRBD1 (5 bases). This CDR3 is 18 amino acids long. Germline assignment: CDR1 PRHDT and CDR2 FYEKMQ (reference sequence). V lost 0 bases to trimming and J lost 7 bases, with 24 bases between them. This CDR3 is CASSLGGRAQSSAFGYTF. CDR3 DNA: TGTGCCAGCAGCTTAGGCGGCAGGGCCCAATCTTCGGCTTTTGGCTACACCTTC.

As DNA, the CDR3 is TGTGCCAGCAGCGTACGGGACAGGGCGGTCGAGCAGTACTTC. The encoded protein is CASSVRDRAVEQYF. The chain recombines TRBV7-8 with TRBJ2-7; 9 bases align to TRBD1. J was trimmed by 6 bases and V by 5 bases; bases with no gene match: 8. The germline gives CDR1 SGHVS, CDR2 FQNEAQ. This CDR3 comprises 14 residues. The whole variable domain, remainder taken from reference TRBV7-8 and TRBJ2-7, is GAGVSQSPRYKVAKRGQDVALRCDPISGHVSLFWYQQALGQGPEFLTYFQNEAQLDKSGLPSDRFFAERPEGSVSTLKIQRTQQEDSAVYLCASSVRDRAVEQYFGPGTRLTVT.

This sequence joins TRBV11-3 and TRBJ2-1; no firm D call. Germline V gene lookup returns CDR1 SGHNT and CDR2 YENEEA. The CDR3 is made up of 13 amino acids. V was shortened by 1 base and J by 5 bases, with 6 bases between the two germline ends. In DNA form, the CDR3 reads TGTGCCAGCAGCTTAGGTTTCAACAATGAGCAGTTCTTC. Translated: CASSLGFNNEQFF.

Remarks on this clone: At one end, the junction sequence differs from germline, possibly due to a read error. The gene calls are TRBV27 and TRBJ1-5; 8 nucleotides agree with TRBD1. From germline, CDR1 is MNHEY and CDR2 SMNVEV (reference sequence). The CDR3 has 15 amino acids. The CDR3 region has the DNA TGTGCCAGCAGTTTCCGGGGGACAGGCAAACAGCCCCAGCATTTT. Its translation: CASSFRGTGKQPQHF.

The chain uses TRBV6-5 and TRBJ1-6; 7 bases align to TRBD1. V was pared by 10 bases and J by 9 bases, with 15 bases of the junction left unmatched. The CDR3 runs to 15 residues. CDR1 and CDR2 from the germline V gene are MNHEY and SVGAGI. The CDR3 protein is CATSGEGASGSPLHF. As DNA, the CDR3 is TGTGCCACTTCGGGTGAGGGGGCGAGCGGTTCACCCCTCCACTTT.

This clone is deemed medium-sized (0.01 to 0.1%). The genes are TRBV4-3 and TRBJ1-5; D uncertain. The CDR3 length is 13 residues. V was clipped by 0 bases and J by 8 bases, with 8 bases between them. The V gene's germline CDR1 is LGHNA and CDR2 YSLEER. The DNA for the CDR3 is TGCGCCAGCAGCCAAGATAGGAGGGAGCCCCAGCATTTT. The encoded protein is CASSQDRREPQHF.

The chain employs TRBV5-1 and TRBJ1-2; D remains ambiguous. CDR1 is SGHRS, CDR2 YFSETQ, per germline. Trimming took off 0 bases at V and 4 bases at J, with 7 bases between the two ends. The CDR3 is 13 residues long. The CDR3 coding sequence is TGCGCCAGCAGCTTGGCCTACAGCTATGGCTACACCTTC. Protein sequence: CASSLAYSYGYTF.

The chain has TRBV19 and TRBJ1-1, with 9 nucleotides matching TRBD1. Germline loops: CDR1 LNHDA, CDR2 SQIVND (reference sequence). The CDR3 totals 14 residues. V lost 7 bases and J lost 4; bases outside the gene matches: 7. The CDR3 DNA follows: TGTGCCAGTATTACAGGGGGCGTCGGCACTGAAGCTTTCTTT. Protein: CASITGGVGTEAFF.

V gene TRBV3-1 (or the pseudogene TRBV3-2) combines with J gene TRBJ1-6, with a tentative D call TRBD1 (5 bases). V was shortened by 9 bases and J by 16 bases, with 16 bases between the two germline ends. CDR1 is LGHDT and CDR2 is YNNKEL in the germline V gene (reference sequence). The length of the CDR3 is 11 residues. CDR3 amino acids: CASSEQGKLHF. DNA for the CDR3: TGTGCCAGTTCAGAGCAGGGAAAACTCCACTTT.

The rearrangement uses TRBV5-6 and TRBJ2-1; a possible D gene is TRBD2 (7 bases). The CDR3 contains 16 residues. The V end was cut by 0 bases, the J end by 2 bases, with 12 bases between. Per the germline V gene, CDR1 is SGHDT and CDR2 is YYEEEE. This CDR3 is CASSLVGGGPYNEQFF. CDR3 nucleotides: TGTGCCAGCAGCTTGGTAGGCGGGGGCCCCTACAATGAGCAGTTCTTC. The full variable domain, completed using reference TRBV5-6 and TRBJ2-1, is DAGVTQSPTHLIKTRGQQVTLRCSPKSGHDTVSWYQQALGQGPQFIFQYYEEEERQRGNFPDRFSGHQFPNYSSELNVNALLLGDSALYLCASSLVGGGPYNEQFFGPGTRLTVL.